Detailed here is one T cell receptor beta chain. No antigen is known for it. The data were obtained in a study of blood T cells in healthy people across ages. Study-level results: TCR beta diversity correlated strongly with naive T cell percentage. Diversity was higher, and naive CD4+ cells more numerous, in long-lived donors than in aged donors. Across the age range, TCR beta diversity per million T cells fell in a roughly linear way.

CDR3 size: 15 residues. CDR1 is SNHLY and CDR2 is FYNNEI in the germline V gene. The germline V and J ends were trimmed by 3 bases and 1 base, with 10 bases remaining between them. Next came a second PCR, run for about 7 to 11 cycles, which used a sample-barcoded 5' primer along with a J-beta primer mix. TCRdb reanalysed the 5' RACE reads using MiXCR and keeps one entry per CDR3 protein. In the table there are hundreds of thousands of distinct CDR3 sequences, about 34% of which are singletons. The specimen sequenced was blood. This sequence originates from a woman aged 80 or over in good health. The chain uses TRBV2 and TRBJ1-5; D gene unclear. Written as DNA, the CDR3 is TGTGCCAGCAGTGAGCAGTCGTTCAGCAATCAGCCCCAGCATTTT. It is translated as CASSEQSFSNQPQHF.